Presented here are 8 T cell receptor beta chains from one specimen sequenced in a study of OX40 agonist ivuxolimab in advanced cancers. Clones were read by immunoSEQ multiplex PCR, and TCRdb kept only the in-frame ones, dropping some. The sample has 70,000 to 85,000 clones, 65% to 90% seen once. The sample consisted of CD4+ or CD8+ T cells sorted from blood, taken in a trial of the OX40 agonist ivuxolimab. These receptors were obtained from an adult with an advanced solid tumor such as melanoma, head and neck, liver or kidney cancer.

The chain combines TRBV5-4 with TRBJ1-2; a possible D gene is TRBD1 (5 bases). Germline V gives CDR1 SGHNT, CDR2 YYREEE (reference sequence). Trimming left V 4 bases short and J 2 bases short, with 12 bases between. The CDR3 is made up of 14 amino acids. The CDR3 region is CASSIQGPNYGYTF. DNA for the CDR3: TGTGCCAGCAGCATTCAGGGCCCCAACTATGGCTACACCTTC.

The chain couples TRBV7-2 to TRBJ2-3, with 10 bases aligning to TRBD2. Germline V gene lookup returns CDR1 SGHTA and CDR2 FQGNSA. V was pared by 5 bases and J by 4 bases, with 9 bases of the junction left unmatched. This CDR3 spans 16 amino acids. CDR3 bases: TGTGCCAGCAGCCCCTGGGTAGCGGGGGGCTCAGATACGCAGTATTTT. Translated: CASSPWVAGGSDTQYF.

This chain connects TRBV19 to TRBJ1-5; the D gene is possibly TRBD1 (6 bases). The germline V gene encodes CDR1 LNHDA and CDR2 SQIVND (reference sequence). The CDR3 is 16 residues long. Trimming pared 6 bases from V and 6 bases from J, leaving 21 bases between. This CDR3 is CASSPEGGRASQPQHF. CDR3 bases: TGTGCCAGTAGCCCGGAGGGGGGGCGGGCTAGTCAGCCCCAGCATTTT.

The chain has TRBV5-1 and TRBJ2-7; 11 nucleotides agree with TRBD1. The CDR3 totals 15 residues. The germline V gene encodes CDR1 SGHRS and CDR2 YFSETQ. Trimming removed 0 bases from V and 7 bases from J; junction bases left unmatched: 6. The CDR3 nucleotides are TGCGCCAGCAGCTTGGGGATGGGACAGGGGGGGGAGCAGTACTTC. Protein product: CASSLGMGQGGEQYF.

The chain joins TRBV7-6 to TRBJ1-2; tentative D call: TRBD1 (5 bases). Germline values: CDR1 SGHVS, CDR2 FNYEAQ. The CDR3 contains 12 residues. V was pared by 5 bases and J by 5 bases, with 9 bases between. For the CDR3, the DNA is TGTGCCAGCAGCCAATCAGGGTATGGCTACACCTTC. This gives the protein CASSQSGYGYTF.

This clone was found a few times. The chain has TRBV11-2 and TRBJ2-1; D gene uncertain. This CDR3 spans 14 amino acids. CDR1 is SGHAT, CDR2 FQNNGV, per germline. With 5 bases removed from V and 2 bases from J, the gap between germline ends came to 10 bases. This CDR3 is CASSGLGPYNEQFF. The CDR3 DNA reads as TGTGCCAGCAGCGGGCTTGGACCCTACAATGAGCAGTTCTTC. The whole variable domain, remainder taken from reference TRBV11-2 and TRBJ2-1, is EAGVAQSPRYKIIEKRQSVAFWCNPISGHATLYWYQQILGQGPKLLIQFQNNGVVDDSQLPKDRFSAERLKGVDSTLKIQPAKLEDSAVYLCASSGLGPYNEQFFGPGTRLTVL.

V usage is TRBV7-9 and J usage is TRBJ2-5; unclear D gene. V lost 5 bases and J lost 5, with 18 bases in between. CDR1 is SEHNR, CDR2 FQNEAQ, per germline (reference sequence). The CDR3 consists of 15 residues. The CDR3 loop is CASSPFLNPRETQYF. The CDR3 nucleotides are TGTGCCAGCAGCCCCTTCTTGAACCCACGGGAGACCCAGTACTTC.

This clone was seen a handful of times. V usage is TRBV18 and J usage is TRBJ1-2; TRBD1 might be the D (6 bases). The germline gives CDR1 KGHSH, CDR2 LQKENI. V was pared by 3 bases and J by 4 bases, with 12 bases between. CDR3 size: 14 residues. The CDR3 here is CASSPLRDTYGYTF. Here the CDR3 DNA reads TGTGCCAGCTCACCTCTCCGGGACACCTATGGCTACACCTTC.